The clone carrying this TCR beta chain appeared many times. Its antigen is unknown. V trimming: 4 bases; J trimming: 2 bases; junction bases outside the gene matches: 6. Per the germline V gene, CDR1 is SGHRS and CDR2 is YFSETQ. The CDR3 consists of 15 residues. The entry originates in a study of shared clonotypes between healthy human individuals. Notes on the study in general: Memory subsets generally showed lower estimated richness than naive subsets. Sampling included only blood; tissue repertoires likely differ.

Authors' analysis steps: ImmunoSEQ supplied junction-only sequences lacking quality scores, so filtering was different. Profiled with immunoSEQ multiplex PCR; TCRdb holds only in-frame clones, not every one. That table supplies the V and J calls and clone size; D and trimming were determined from the DNA. The repertoire holds under 150,000 clones, with 55% to 80% as singletons. CD8 memory comprised CD45RO+ plus CCR7-negative CD45RA+ TemRA cells. This receptor was obtained from a woman between 25 and 40 years old in good health. The J gene is TRBJ2-7, the V gene TRBV5-1; 10 nucleotides align to TRBD2. Sequencing was performed on memory CD8+ T cells sorted from blood. This sample's subset: CD45RO+ cells pooled with CCR7-negative TemRA cells. CDR3 DNA: TGCGCCAGCAGCACAGGGACTAGCGAGACCTACGAGCAGTACTTC. As protein: CASSTGTSETYEQYF.